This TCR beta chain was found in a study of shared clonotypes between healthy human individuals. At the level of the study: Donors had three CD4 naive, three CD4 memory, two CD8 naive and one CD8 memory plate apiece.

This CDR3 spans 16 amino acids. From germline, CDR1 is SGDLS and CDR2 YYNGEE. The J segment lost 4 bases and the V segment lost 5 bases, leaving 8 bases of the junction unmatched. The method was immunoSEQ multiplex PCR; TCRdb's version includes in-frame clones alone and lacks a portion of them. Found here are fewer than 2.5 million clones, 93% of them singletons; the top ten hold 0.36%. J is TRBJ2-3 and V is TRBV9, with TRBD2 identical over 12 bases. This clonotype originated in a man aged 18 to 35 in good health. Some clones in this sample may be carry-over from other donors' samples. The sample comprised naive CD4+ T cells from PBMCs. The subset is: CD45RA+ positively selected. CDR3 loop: CASSATLAGGADTQYF. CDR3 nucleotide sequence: TGTGCCAGCAGTGCCACACTAGCGGGAGGCGCAGATACGCAGTATTTT.